This T cell receptor (beta chain) was sequenced for a study of shared clonotypes between healthy human individuals. Regarding the study as a whole: Blood was the only sampled material, and tissue repertoires likely differ.

The authors ran unsorted PBMC replicate PCRs on around 270 ng DNA, 30,000 or so T cell genomes. Original handling: Filtering differed, since immunoSEQ gave only junction sequences and no quality scores. Sequenced by immunoSEQ multiplex PCR; TCRdb stores in-frame clones only, minus some. V, J and clone size were drawn from that table, and D and trimming were deduced from the DNA. The repertoire holds some 500,000 clones, with roughly 78% as singletons. Donors comprised only Caucasian adults living in Nashville, Tennessee. V lost 1 base and J lost 4; bases outside the gene matches: 4. Germline-derived CDR1 and CDR2 are SEHNR and FQNEAQ (reference sequence). The CDR3 has 14 amino acids. For this clone: Its antigen is not known.

Source material: PBMCs. The receptor was isolated from a woman between 35 and 50 years old in good health. Some clones in this sample may be carry-over from other donors' samples. The chain employs TRBV7-9 and TRBJ2-7; 7 positions match TRBD2. As DNA, the CDR3 is TGTGCCAGCAGCTTAGGAGGGAGGGTTTACGAGCAGTACTTC. Encoded protein: CASSLGGRVYEQYF.